This is a list of T cell receptor beta chains from one sample in a study of cytomegalovirus exposure and HLA in healthy donors. Assay used: immunoSEQ multiplex PCR; TCRdb lists only in-frame clones, some missing. This sample yields more than 90,000 clones, of which around 73% are seen a single time; about 0.69% belongs to the top ten. The material sequenced was PBMCs. These receptors all stem from a woman in her sixties in good health and CMV-seronegative. Both conserved end residues are part of each CDR3. The D gene is left open where the match is weak. Expanded clones are given a class, and other clones once, few, many or no size at all.

d_call	v_call	j_call	clone_size	cdr3_aa	cdr3_nt
TRBD1	TRBV19	TRBJ1-5	-	CASSVLWTGGGQPQHF	TGTGCCAGTAGTGTCCTCTGGACAGGGGGGGGCCAGCCCCAGCATTTT
-	TRBV9	TRBJ1-1	-	CASSPRGMNTEAFF	TGTGCCAGCAGCCCTCGGGGGATGAACACTGAAGCTTTCTTT
-	TRBV2	TRBJ1-1	-	CAGSVQRVNTEAFF	TGTGCCGGTTCTGTACAACGGGTGAACACTGAAGCTTTCTTT
-	TRBV29-1	TRBJ2-3	-	CSVEGRVGWDTQYF	TGCAGCGTTGAGGGCAGGGTAGGGTGGGATACGCAGTATTTT
-	TRBV15	TRBJ2-5	-	CATSRDQGQETQYF	TGTGCCACCAGCAGAGATCAGGGCCAAGAGACCCAGTACTTC
-	TRBV18	TRBJ2-3	-	CASSPTGDTQYF	TGTGCCAGCTCACCTACAGGGGATACGCAGTATTTT
-	TRBV5-6	TRBJ1-5	few	CASSPYGSGQPQHF	TGTGCCAGCAGCCCCTACGGTAGTGGTCAGCCCCAGCATTTT
-	TRBV5-6	TRBJ2-7	-	CASSLAYEQYF	TGTGCCAGCAGCCTCGCCTACGAGCAGTACTTC
-	TRBV30	TRBJ1-1	once	CAWSVDSRRTEAFF	TGTGCCTGGAGTGTGGACTCCCGTCGGACTGAAGCTTTCTTT
-	TRBV5-1	TRBJ2-3	few	CASNAASTDTQYF	TGCGCCAGCAACGCGGCAAGCACAGATACGCAGTATTTT
-	TRBV7-2	TRBJ1-1	-	CASCPGAVTEAFF	TGTGCCAGCTGTCCAGGAGCGGTCACTGAAGCTTTCTTT
-	TRBV2	TRBJ1-5	-	CASKRYPDSNQPQHF	TGTGCCAGCAAGAGGTACCCGGATAGCAATCAGCCCCAGCATTTT
TRBD1	TRBV19	TRBJ1-1	-	CASSLTPTGALNTEAFF	TGTGCCAGTAGTCTAACGCCGACAGGGGCCCTGAACACTGAAGCTTTCTTT
TRBD2	TRBV30	TRBJ2-3	-	CAWSVLAGTDTQYF	TGTGCCTGGAGTGTCCTAGCGGGCACAGATACGCAGTATTTT
TRBD1	TRBV6-6	TRBJ1-2	-	CASRSGQGETNYGYTF	TGTGCCAGCAGATCCGGACAGGGTGAGACTAACTATGGCTACACCTTC
TRBD1	TRBV6-6	TRBJ2-7	-	CASSYSGQGVGEQYF	TGTGCCAGCAGTTATTCGGGACAGGGGGTGGGCGAGCAGTACTTC
-	TRBV6-1	TRBJ2-7	-	CASSEGTVAFYEQYF	TGTGCCAGCAGTGAAGGGACAGTTGCCTTCTACGAGCAGTACTTC
-	TRBV7-2	TRBJ2-5	-	CASSLDRGLQETQYF	TGTGCCAGCAGCTTAGACAGGGGACTTCAAGAAACCCAGTACTTC
-	TRBV7-9	TRBJ2-7	-	CASSLGPGSDEQYF	TGTGCCAGCAGCTTAGGTCCGGGGTCGGACGAGCAGTACTTC
-	TRBV11-2	TRBJ1-6	few	CASSSRPSSQTVLYSPLHF	TGTGCCAGCAGCTCTCGACCCAGTAGCCAGACAGTTTTATATTCACCCCTCCACTTT
-	TRBV7-2	TRBJ2-7	-	CASSTGGGRGEQYF	TGTGCCAGCAGCACAGGCGGGGGCCGGGGAGAGCAGTACTTC
TRBD1	TRBV19	TRBJ1-1	-	CASRGTGEGNTEAFF	TGTGCCAGTAGGGGGACAGGGGAAGGGAACACTGAAGCTTTCTTT
-	TRBV4-3	TRBJ2-3	once	CASSQDRVPDTQYF	TGCGCCAGCAGCCAAGATCGTGTTCCAGATACGCAGTATTTT
-	TRBV7-8	TRBJ2-7	-	CASSLEAVSSYEQYF	TGTGCCAGCAGCTTAGAGGCGGTGAGCTCCTACGAGCAGTACTTC
TRBD1	TRBV5-8	TRBJ1-1	-	CASSAGTDWNTEAFF	TGTGCCAGCAGCGCAGGGACAGATTGGAACACTGAAGCTTTCTTT
TRBD2	TRBV27	TRBJ2-2	-	CASSSPGSGRPGELFF	TGTGCCAGCAGTTCCCCCGGGAGCGGGAGACCCGGGGAGCTGTTTTTT
TRBD2	TRBV7-2	TRBJ2-7	-	CASSLVLAGAYEQYF	TGTGCCAGCAGCTTAGTACTAGCGGGGGCCTACGAGCAGTACTTC
-	TRBV6-5	TRBJ2-7	-	CASFSPSSYEQYF	TGTGCCAGCTTTTCCCCGAGCTCCTACGAGCAGTACTTC
-	TRBV5-4	TRBJ1-1	-	CASSLGAGLNTEAFF	TGTGCCAGCAGCTTGGGGGCGGGCCTGAACACTGAAGCTTTCTTT
TRBD1	TRBV12-5	TRBJ1-5	-	CASGLLGTANQPQHF	TGTGCTAGTGGTTTATTGGGGACAGCGAATCAGCCCCAGCATTTT
TRBD1	TRBV5-1	TRBJ2-3	-	CASGQGTSDTQYF	TGCGCCAGCGGACAGGGGACCTCAGATACGCAGTATTTT
-	TRBV5-6	TRBJ2-7	-	CASSLGTPNSEQYF	TGTGCCAGCAGCTTGGGGACACCTAACTCCGAGCAGTACTTC
TRBD1	TRBV2	TRBJ1-2	few	CASRMGTAYGYTF	TGTGCCAGCCGGATGGGGACAGCTTATGGCTACACCTTC
-	TRBV5-1	TRBJ2-1	-	CASSQDTYNEQFF	TGCGCCAGCAGCCAGGACACCTACAATGAGCAGTTCTTC
-	TRBV4-1	TRBJ2-7	-	CASSQEFTGNYEQYF	TGCGCCAGCAGCCAAGAATTTACAGGGAACTACGAGCAGTACTTC
-	TRBV15	TRBJ2-7	-	CATSTLDRRSQYF	TGTGCCACCAGCACCCTAGACAGGCGTTCGCAGTACTTC
-	TRBV18	TRBJ2-7	-	CASSPNQDTYEQYF	TGTGCCAGCTCACCCAACCAAGACACATACGAGCAGTACTTC
TRBD2	TRBV28	TRBJ2-1	-	CASSTIAGGANEQFF	TGTGCCAGCAGTACCATAGCGGGAGGGGCGAATGAGCAGTTCTTC
-	TRBV28	TRBJ1-2	-	CASSSGGAIYYGYTF	TGTGCCAGCAGTTCCGGAGGGGCCATCTACTATGGCTACACCTTC
TRBD1	TRBV9	TRBJ2-1	-	CASSAPRSAGGYNEQFF	TGTGCCAGCAGCGCCCCCCGTTCGGCAGGGGGCTACAATGAGCAGTTCTTC
TRBD2	TRBV4-1	TRBJ2-5	-	CASSSQASGRAKETQYF	TGCGCCAGCAGCTCCCAGGCCAGCGGGAGGGCCAAGGAGACCCAGTACTTC
-	TRBV5-1	TRBJ2-3	-	CASSALQNTDTQYF	TGCGCCAGCAGCGCCCTTCAGAACACAGATACGCAGTATTTT
-	TRBV19	TRBJ2-1	few	CASSPSASEQFF	TGTGCCAGTAGTCCGTCAGCGTCTGAGCAGTTCTTC
-	TRBV19	TRBJ1-5	-	CASSTGRMGGQPQHF	TGTGCCAGTAGTACGGGACGGATGGGGGGGCAGCCCCAGCATTTT
-	TRBV6-4	TRBJ1-1	few	CASSYTQNTEAFF	TGTGCCAGCAGTTACACACAGAACACTGAAGCTTTCTTT
TRBD2	TRBV7-2	TRBJ2-5	-	CASSLGVAGGEETQYF	TGTGCCAGCAGCTTAGGAGTAGCGGGGGGGGAAGAGACCCAGTACTTC
TRBD2	TRBV19	TRBJ2-1	-	CASRDLLAGGNEQFF	TGTGCCAGTAGGGACCTTCTAGCGGGAGGCAATGAGCAGTTCTTC
-	TRBV19	TRBJ1-4	-	CASSKTNNEKLLF	TGTGCCAGTAGTAAGACAAATAATGAAAAACTGCTTTTT
-	TRBV4-3	TRBJ2-7	-	CASSQVREEQYF	TGCGCCAGCAGCCAAGTTCGGGAGGAGCAGTACTTC
TRBD1	TRBV28	TRBJ2-5	-	CASSKQGAGETQYF	TGTGCCAGCAGTAAACAGGGGGCGGGAGAGACCCAGTACTTC
TRBD1	TRBV28	TRBJ1-5	-	CASSFDRGYQPQHF	TGTGCCAGCAGTTTCGACAGGGGTTATCAGCCCCAGCATTTT